This TCR beta chain originates from a study of PD-L1 blockade in urothelial cancer. As for the study in general: Analyzed time points were 3 weeks (second dose) and 6 weeks after therapy began. Specimens of blood held a median count of 141,255 T cells.

Each patient supplied 1 to 8 pretreatment and on-treatment samples. General observations from the study: In blood sampled pretreatment, TCR clonality below the median predicted better survival.

Assay used: immunoSEQ multiplex PCR; TCRdb lists only in-frame clones, some missing. This sample has 55,000 to 70,000 clones, with 85% to 90% found just once. Details on this clone: Its target is not known.

This CDR3 has 14 residues. Trimming shortened V by 7 bases and J by 1 base, and 14 bases separated the two germline ends. CDR1 MDHEN and CDR2 SYDVKM come from the germline V gene. Sample: PBMCs, taken around atezolizumab (anti-PD-L1) treatment. The sequence derives from a middle-aged man with urothelial cancer. The rearrangement joins TRBV28 to TRBJ2-7; no definite D call. CDR3 residues: CASTVAVKSYEQYF. The CDR3 DNA reads as TGTGCCAGCACGGTAGCAGTAAAATCCTACGAGCAGTACTTC. The complete variable domain, with remaining parts taken from reference TRBV28 and TRBJ2-7, reads DVKVTQSSRYLVKRTGEKVFLECVQDMDHENMFWYRQDPGLGLRLIYFSYDVKMKEKGDIPEGYSVSREKKERFSLILESASTNQTSMYLCASTVAVKSYEQYFGPGTRLTVT.